Listed here is a single TCR beta chain. Other DNA variants within this sample encode the same CDR3. The primer mix had 60 Vbeta and 13 Jbeta primers. Sequenced by immunoSEQ multiplex PCR; TCRdb stores in-frame clones only, minus some. The sample gives about 150,000 clones, roughly 66% of which show up once; 6.5% is in the top ten. Looked up from germline, CDR1 is LNHDA and CDR2 is SQIVND (reference sequence). The CDR3 has 13 residues. V gave up 6 bases and J gave up 1 base; unmatched junction bases: 0. These data originate in a study of cytomegalovirus exposure and HLA in healthy donors. The chain combines TRBV19 with TRBJ2-3; 8 nucleotides line up with TRBD1. The specimen sequenced was PBMCs. This clonotype was obtained from an older woman in good health and CMV-seronegative. The CDR3 sequence is CASRDRGTDTQYF. The CDR3 DNA sequence: TGTGCCAGTAGGGACAGGGGCACAGATACGCAGTATTTT.